Each of the 29 T cell receptor beta chains below was sequenced from the same sample in a study of Ad26.COV2.S vaccination and SARS-CoV-2 variants. Only in-frame clones appear in the TCRdb table, and some are missing; sequencing was by immunoSEQ multiplex PCR. This table holds 320,000 or so clones, around 90% found once. The treatment: around 19 received Ad26.COV2.S at low or high dose, single or two shots; 5 received placebo; per-sample allocation not given. Vaccine and placebo recipients were sampled on day 63 after the first injection. This sample comprised peripheral blood, obtained in a trial of Ad26.COV2.S vaccine versus placebo. The receptors were gathered from a person between 18 and 65 years old who received the Ad26.COV2.S COVID-19 vaccine or a placebo.

This clone has only a few counts. Other DNA sequences from this sample encode an identical CDR3 as well. This chain links TRBV2 with TRBJ2-7; TRBD1 matches at 8 bases. The germline gives CDR1 SNHLY, CDR2 FYNNEI. V gave up 3 bases and J gave up 2 bases; unmatched junction bases: 3. The CDR3 extends over 14 amino acids. The CDR3 region is CASSEGQAPYEQYF. CDR3 nucleotides: TGTGCCAGCAGTGAGGGACAGGCCCCCTACGAGCAGTACTTC.

The chain couples TRBV5-5 to TRBJ1-2; unclear D gene. This CDR3 is built from 17 residues. V was shortened by 6 bases and J by 7 bases, with 28 bases between the two germline ends. Germline V CDR1 and CDR2: SGHKS, YYEKEE (reference sequence). The CDR3 DNA follows: TGTGCCAGCACGCTTTTTACCTCTTCGACCTCTGTTTCTGGCTACACCTTC. It codes for CASTLFTSSTSVSGYTF.

A word on this clone: At one end, the junction sequence differs from germline, possibly due to a read error. This sequence joins TRBV4-1 and TRBJ1-1; TRBD1 matches 8 bases. The CDR3 contains 16 residues. Germline V gene data show CDR1 as MGHRA and CDR2 as YSYEKL. The CDR3 sequence: CASRQETGQDNTEAFF. The CDR3 nucleotides are TGCGCCAGCAGACAAGAGACGGGACAGGATAACACTGAAGCTTTCTTT.

The chain recombines TRBV7-9 with TRBJ2-5; 10 bases are a match to TRBD1. Looked up from germline, CDR1 is SEHNR and CDR2 is FQNEAQ (reference sequence). V was pared by 5 bases and J by 3 bases, with 6 bases of the junction left unmatched. This CDR3 comprises 15 residues. The CDR3 DNA reads as TGTGCCAGCAGCCCTCCAGGGACAGGGGAAGAGACCCAGTACTTC. Its protein is CASSPPGTGEETQYF.

This chain uses TRBV14 with TRBJ1-1; 10 positions agree with TRBD1. Per germline, CDR1 SGHDN and CDR2 FVKESK. CDR3 length: 16 residues. V was clipped by 4 bases and J by 10 bases; unmatched bases: 15. The CDR3, as DNA: TGTGCCAGCAGCCCCGGGACAGGGGTAGGCCAAAGGCGAGCTTTCTTT. Protein sequence: CASSPGTGVGQRRAFF.

The chain recombines TRBV18 with TRBJ2-7; 7 bases map to TRBD1. Germline trimming cut 4 bases from V and 3 bases from J; bases unmatched to any gene: 6. The CDR3 has 14 residues. Germline values: CDR1 KGHSH, CDR2 LQKENI. The CDR3 loop is CASSQTGIVYEQYF. CDR3 bases: TGTGCCAGCTCACAGACAGGGATCGTCTACGAGCAGTACTTC. The whole variable domain, remainder taken from reference TRBV18 and TRBJ2-7, is NAGVMQNPRHLVRRRGQEARLRCSPMKGHSHVYWYRQLPEEGLKFMVYLQKENIIDESGMPKERFSAEFPKEGPSILRIQQVVRGDSAAYFCASSQTGIVYEQYFGPGTRLTVT.

This chain connects TRBV19 to TRBJ1-6; no definite D call. With 5 bases removed from V and 10 bases from J, the gap between germline ends came to 12 bases. The CDR3 is 13 amino acids. From germline, CDR1 is LNHDA and CDR2 SQIVND (reference sequence). The CDR3 protein is CASSFSAGSPLHF. Here the CDR3 DNA reads TGTGCCAGTAGTTTTTCGGCTGGCTCACCCCTCCACTTT.

The chain combines TRBV30 with TRBJ1-2, with D possibly being TRBD1 (5 bases). The V gene lost 2 bases and the J gene lost 8 bases, with 12 bases spanning the gap. CDR1 is GTSNPN and CDR2 is SVGIG in the germline V gene (reference sequence). The CDR3 totals 12 residues. DNA of the CDR3: TGTGCCTGGAGTCATACGAGGGACGGCTACACCTTC. Its protein product is CAWSHTRDGYTF.

For this clone: The sample contains more than one DNA sequence encoding this CDR3. The V gene is TRBV5-1, the J gene TRBJ2-7, with D maybe TRBD1 (6 bases). The germline CDR1 and CDR2 sequences are SGHRS and YFSETQ. With 1 base removed from V and 0 bases from J, the gap between germline ends came to 8 bases. The CDR3 covers 14 residues. CDR3 bases: TGCGCCAGCAGCTTGACAGGGAGCTCCTACGAGCAGTACTTC. Its translation is CASSLTGSSYEQYF. The variable domain in full, completed from reference TRBV5-1 and TRBJ2-7, reads KAGVTQTPRYLIKTRGQQVTLSCSPISGHRSVSWYQQTPGQGLQFLFEYFSETQRNKGNFPGRFSGRQFSNSRSEMNVSTLELGDSALYLCASSLTGSSYEQYFGPGTRLTVT.

This sequence joins TRBV15 and TRBJ2-7; 9 bases are shared with TRBD1. Trimming cost V 5 bases and J 3 bases; bases outside gene matches: 8. Germline values: CDR1 LNHNV, CDR2 YYDKDF (reference sequence). This CDR3 contains 15 residues. The CDR3 sequence: CATSLSGTGRYEQYF. CDR3 in DNA: TGTGCCACCAGCTTGAGCGGGACAGGGCGCTACGAGCAGTACTTC.

This chain links TRBV6-1 with TRBJ2-6; 12 positions match TRBD2. Germline CDR1 reads MNHNS; CDR2 reads SASEGT. The V gene end was trimmed by 4 bases and the J gene end by 3 bases; junction bases not matched to a gene: 4. This CDR3 is 17 amino acids long. The CDR3 coding sequence is TGTGCCAGCAGTGTTGGACTAGCGGGGATTGGGGCCAACGTCCTGACTTTC. Translated: CASSVGLAGIGANVLTF.

This chain joins TRBV6-5 and TRBJ1-5; D is perhaps TRBD1 (5 bases). The germline gives CDR1 MNHEY, CDR2 SVGAGI. The germline V and J ends were trimmed by 6 bases and 7 bases, with 19 bases remaining between them. The CDR3 consists of 15 residues. CDR3 sequence (DNA): TGTGCCAGCAGGGTTGGGGGATCGGAGAAGCAGCCCCAGCATTTT. It translates to CASRVGGSEKQPQHF.

The chain combines TRBV18 with TRBJ1-5; 9 bases fit TRBD1. Germline CDR1 KGHSH, CDR2 LQKENI. This CDR3 comprises 17 residues. V lost 2 bases to trimming and J lost 0 bases; unmatched junction nucleotides: 5. The CDR3, as DNA: TGTGCCAGCTCACCAAGGACAGGGGCGTATAGCAATCAGCCCCAGCATTTT. This sequence encodes CASSPRTGAYSNQPQHF.

The V call is TRBV7-2, the J call TRBJ2-3; TRBD2 matches 8 bases. V was clipped by 5 bases and J by 3 bases; unmatched bases: 16. The germline V gene encodes CDR1 SGHTA and CDR2 FQGNSA. The CDR3 has 18 residues. The CDR3 region has the DNA TGTGCCAGCAGCCAATACGCTATTAGCGGGATAGTGACAGATACGCAGTATTTT. Translated, it gives CASSQYAISGIVTDTQYF.

This chain joins TRBV11-2 and TRBJ2-5, with TRBD2 matching over 7 bases. Looked up from germline, CDR1 is SGHAT and CDR2 is FQNNGV. This CDR3 is built from 18 residues. The V segment lost 5 bases and the J segment 1 base; nucleotides outside the gene matches: 16. Here the CDR3 reads CASSPLDVAGAIQETQYF. DNA for the CDR3: TGTGCCAGCAGCCCTTTGGACGTGGCGGGAGCCATCCAAGAGACCCAGTACTTC.

This chain joins TRBV5-8 and TRBJ1-3; TRBD1 is a possible D gene (5 bases). The CDR3 runs 14 residues. V was shortened by 4 bases and J by 7 bases, with 15 bases between the two germline ends. The germline V gene encodes CDR1 SGHTS and CDR2 YDEGEE. The CDR3 DNA follows: TGTGCCAGCAGCCGGGAGGGGACGGGCAACACCATATATTTT. This codes for CASSREGTGNTIYF.

The chain joins TRBV28 to TRBJ2-7; perhaps TRBD1 as D (6 bases). CDR3 length: 16 amino acids. Germline CDR1 and CDR2: MDHEN and SYDVKM. The ends were cut back, 5 bases at V and 7 bases at J, with 24 bases in the middle. CDR3 in amino acids: CASSPRQVYWSGEQYV. The CDR3 DNA reads as TGTGCCAGCAGTCCTCGACAGGTTTATTGGTCGGGGGAGCAGTACGTC.

Only one count was recorded for this clone. V usage is TRBV5-1 and J usage is TRBJ2-3, with D possibly matching TRBD2 (6 bases). Between the trimmed V and J ends, which lost 0 bases and 4 bases, there was a span of 18 bases. Germline V lookup: CDR1 SGHRS, CDR2 YFSETQ. The CDR3 contains 17 residues. CDR3 loop: CASSLAWPGDGADTQYF. The CDR3 nucleotides read TGCGCCAGCAGCTTGGCCTGGCCGGGGGATGGTGCAGATACGCAGTATTTT. Drawing the rest from reference TRBV5-1 and TRBJ2-3, the complete variable domain is KAGVTQTPRYLIKTRGQQVTLSCSPISGHRSVSWYQQTPGQGLQFLFEYFSETQRNKGNFPGRFSGRQFSNSRSEMNVSTLELGDSALYLCASSLAWPGDGADTQYFGPGTRLTVL.

The rearrangement links TRBV7-2 to TRBJ1-1, with a weak D call TRBD1 (5 bases). CDR1 is SGHTA and CDR2 is FQGNSA in the germline V gene. V was pared by 2 bases and J by 4 bases, with 11 bases between. The CDR3 consists of 14 residues. The CDR3 DNA follows: TGTGCCAGCAGCTTATGGGAGGGGAGCACTGAAGCTTTCTTT. Residues: CASSLWEGSTEAFF.

The chain uses TRBV15 and TRBJ2-1, with TRBD1 matching 9 bases. J was trimmed by 3 bases and V by 5 bases; bases with no gene match: 5. The CDR3 loop spans 15 amino acids. Germline CDR1 is LNHNV and CDR2 is YYDKDF (reference sequence). This CDR3 is CATSPGQGNYNEQFF. CDR3 bases: TGTGCCACCAGCCCTGGACAGGGGAACTACAATGAGCAGTTCTTC.

As for this clone: Other DNA sequences in this specimen translate into the identical CDR3. This chain uses TRBV30 with TRBJ1-1; D is perhaps TRBD1 (5 bases). Trimming took off 3 bases at V and 0 bases at J, with 8 bases between the two ends. Germline values: CDR1 GTSNPN, CDR2 SVGIG (reference sequence). CDR3 length equals 13 residues. The CDR3 DNA sequence: TGTGCCTGGAGCTTAGGGGTGAACACTGAAGCTTTCTTT. It encodes CAWSLGVNTEAFF.

This clone came up a few times. The chain carries TRBV11-2 and TRBJ2-7; TRBD2 agrees at 8 bases. CDR3 size: 14 residues. In germline, CDR1 is SGHAT, CDR2 FQNNGV. V shed 4 bases, J shed 6 bases, and the junction held 8 bases outside the gene matches. This chain's CDR3 is CASSSYGLAGEQYV. The CDR3 coding sequence is TGTGCCAGCAGCTCCTACGGACTAGCCGGCGAGCAGTACGTC.

The rearrangement uses TRBV6-5 and TRBJ1-2; the D is unclear. Germline V gives CDR1 MNHEY, CDR2 SVGAGI. Trimming stripped 0 bases from V and 2 bases from J, with 10 bases between. The length of the CDR3 is 15 residues. The CDR3 bases are TGTGCCAGCAGTTACTCGAAACCTAGGAACTATGGCTACACCTTC. This codes for CASSYSKPRNYGYTF.

The chain carries TRBV3-1 (or the pseudogene TRBV3-2) and TRBJ1-4; TRBD1 might be the D (6 bases). V was pared by 8 bases and J by 5 bases, with 15 bases between. This CDR3 contains 14 residues. CDR1 and CDR2 (germline): LGHDT, YNNKEL (reference sequence). CDR3 nucleotide sequence: TGTGCCAGCGGGGGCTCAGGGGTCAATGAAAAACTGTTTTTT. It is translated as CASGGSGVNEKLFF.

The V gene is TRBV2, the J gene TRBJ1-2; D remains ambiguous. Between the trimmed V and J ends, which lost 8 bases and 6 bases, there was a span of 13 bases. Per germline, CDR1 SNHLY and CDR2 FYNNEI. This CDR3 spans 12 amino acids. DNA of the CDR3: TGTGCCAGCGATTTGTGGAAAGATGGCTACACCTTC. Translating gives CASDLWKDGYTF.

This clone was counted once. Here the CDR3 reads CASSLAGTNTDTQYF. In nucleotides, the CDR3 is TGTGCCAGCAGCTTAGCCGGGACAAACACAGATACGCAGTATTTT. The rearrangement links TRBV7-2 to TRBJ2-3, with D possibly TRBD1 on 6 matching bases. CDR1 SGHTA and CDR2 FQGNSA come from the germline V gene. V lost 0 bases to trimming and J lost 2 bases, with 9 bases between them. The CDR3 loop spans 15 amino acids.

The V and J genes are TRBV11-3 and TRBJ2-1; 10 bases agree with TRBD2. The J segment lost 9 bases and the V segment lost 10 bases, leaving 3 bases of the junction unmatched. This CDR3 has 11 residues. Germline V gene data show CDR1 as SGHNT and CDR2 as YENEEA. The CDR3: CATRLAGEQFF. The CDR3 DNA sequence: TGTGCCACCCGACTAGCGGGTGAGCAGTTCTTC.

This clone was observed once. V and J are TRBV24-1 and TRBJ2-1, with TRBD2 matching 10 bases. The CDR3 totals 16 residues. V lost 12 bases, J lost 0 bases, and 10 bases stayed unmatched. Germline assignment: CDR1 KGHDR and CDR2 SFDVKD. The CDR3 protein is CAALRTSGSSYNEQFF. The CDR3 DNA sequence: TGTGCCGCTTTACGGACTAGCGGTAGCTCCTACAATGAGCAGTTCTTC.

This rearrangement joins TRBV6-4 to TRBJ2-7, with 13 bases identical to TRBD2. CDR1 and CDR2 (germline): MRHNA, SNTAGT. Germline trimming cut 5 bases from V and 2 bases from J; bases unmatched to any gene: 15. The CDR3 loop spans 19 amino acids. In nucleotides, the CDR3 is TGTGCCAGCAGTACCGAAACACCAGAACTAGCGGGGGGGACCTACGAGCAGTACGTC. Its protein is CASSTETPELAGGTYEQYV.